This paragraph covers one T cell receptor beta chain sequence. The antigen is undetermined. The sample belongs to a study of cytomegalovirus exposure and HLA in healthy donors. Study-wide results and limits: TCR beta V- and J-gene trimming, according to a later analysis, was linked to a missense DCLRE1C variant.

Germline values: CDR1 MNHNS, CDR2 SASEGT. The CDR3 loop spans 14 amino acids. The V gene end was trimmed by 6 bases and the J gene end by 2 bases; junction bases not matched to a gene: 6. This PCR relied on a set of 60 Vbeta primers and 13 Jbeta primers. Only in-frame clones appear in the TCRdb table, and some are missing; sequencing was by immunoSEQ multiplex PCR. This listing includes 100,000 to 150,000 clones. This chain uses TRBV6-1 with TRBJ1-2, with 7 bases identical to TRBD1. This clonotype was obtained from a man between 18 and 29 years old in good health and CMV-seronegative. Sequencing was performed on PBMCs. Written as DNA, the CDR3 is TGTGCCAGCAGGGAAACAGGGGAGAACTATGGCTACACCTTC. Protein product: CASRETGENYGYTF.